These T cell receptor beta chains were read from a single sample in a study of shared clonotypes between healthy human individuals. The data were produced by immunoSEQ multiplex PCR, yet TCRdb's version contains in-frame clones alone and is incomplete. The profile shows around 2,100,000 clones, about 95% of them singletons. Sequencing was carried out using naive CD8+ T cells sorted from blood. The receptors derive from a young man in good health. Each CDR3 is given with its conserved first and last residue. Each record gives: D gene, J gene, CDR3 length, V gene, clone size, CDR3 DNA, CDR3 protein. D genes are given only for firm matches. Size is omitted from some rows. Given values are once, few, many or a class for expanded clones.

TRBD1 TRBJ2-7 14 TRBV27 - TGTGCCAGCAGTCTCCGGACAGGTTCCTACGAGCAGTACTTC CASSLRTGSYEQYF
- TRBJ1-1 13 TRBV19 - TGTGCCAGTAGTATCCCGGGGGCAACTGAAGCTTTCTTT CASSIPGATEAFF
TRBD1 TRBJ2-7 15 TRBV7-2 - TGTGCCAGCAGCTTGACCGGGACAGGGGGCTACGAGCAGTACTTC CASSLTGTGGYEQYF
TRBD2 TRBJ2-7 16 TRBV19 - TGTGCCAGTAGTATCGGACCGGGACTAGCGTACTACGAGCAGTACTTC CASSIGPGLAYYEQYF
TRBD1 TRBJ2-7 15 TRBV6-6 - TGTGCCAGCAGTTCGACGACCGGGACAGACTACGAGCAGTACTTC CASSSTTGTDYEQYF
TRBD2 TRBJ2-3 17 TRBV5-1 - TGCGCCAGCAGCTTGGAATTATTGGGGACTATGACAGATACGCAGTATTTT CASSLELLGTMTDTQYF
- TRBJ2-6 14 TRBV29-1 - TGCAGCGTTGACGGGCCATCTGGGGCCAACGTCCTGACTTTC CSVDGPSGANVLTF
- TRBJ1-2 13 TRBV29-1 - TGCAGCGTTGAACTACCCGGGTTAGGTGGCTACACCTTC CSVELPGLGGYTF
- TRBJ1-4 15 TRBV4-1 - TGCGCCAGCAGCTCAGTTGACGGACTGAATGAAAAACTGTTTTTT CASSSVDGLNEKLFF
TRBD1 TRBJ1-5 16 TRBV19 - TGTGCCAGTAGTATTACGCACGAGGGGGCGGGTCAGCCCCAGCATTTT CASSITHEGAGQPQHF
- TRBJ1-4 9 TRBV4-3 - TGCGCCAACCCTGGGGAACTGTTTTTT CANPGELFF
- TRBJ2-7 14 TRBV9 few TGTGCCAGCAGCGTAGGAGGCGGAACCTACGAGCAGTACTTC CASSVGGGTYEQYF
- TRBJ1-4 15 TRBV5-6 - TGTGCCAGCAGCTTACTACAAGGCCTTAATGAAAAACTGTTTTTT CASSLLQGLNEKLFF
TRBD2 TRBJ2-3 15 TRBV7-3 - TGTGCCAGCAGCTTAAGTGCGGGGGGTGCAGATACGCAGTATTTT CASSLSAGGADTQYF
- TRBJ2-1 13 TRBV27 - TGTGCCAGCAGTTTATCCAGATTGAATGAGCAGTTCTTC CASSLSRLNEQFF
- TRBJ2-7 15 TRBV9 - TGTGCCAGCAGCGAGGTCCCGGACCGGGGATATGAGCAGTACTTC CASSEVPDRGYEQYF
- TRBJ1-2 13 TRBV7-9 - TGTGCCAGCAGCTTGCCGACTGAATATGGCTACACCTTC CASSLPTEYGYTF
TRBD2 TRBJ2-5 16 TRBV7-9 - TGTGCCAGCAGCTTAGCTGCGGGAGCCGTAGGGGAGACCCAGTACTTC CASSLAAGAVGETQYF
- TRBJ2-7 13 TRBV30 - TGTGCCTGGAGTGCAGGGGCCCCCTACGAGCAGTACTTC CAWSAGAPYEQYF
TRBD1 TRBJ2-7 14 TRBV4-1 - TGCGCCAGCAGCCCCAAGAGGACAGGCTACGAGCAGTACTTC CASSPKRTGYEQYF
- TRBJ1-4 12 TRBV7-9 - TGTGCCAGCAGCTTAGGAGGGGTCGGTCTGTTTTTT CASSLGGVGLFF
TRBD2 TRBJ2-1 15 TRBV10-2 - TGCGCCAGCAGTCCCGGGACTAGCGGGAGGGATGAGCAGTTCTTC CASSPGTSGRDEQFF
- TRBJ1-4 15 TRBV9 - TGTGCCAGCAGCGTAGCGGGGGGGGCTGGTGAAAAACTGTTTTTT CASSVAGGAGEKLFF
TRBD1 TRBJ1-5 12 TRBV19 - TGTGCCAGTAGACAGGGGATCCAGCCCCAGCATTTT CASRQGIQPQHF
- TRBJ1-1 15 TRBV13 - TGTGCCAGCAGCTTAGTGTCCCCGCGGAACACTGAAGCTTTCTTT CASSLVSPRNTEAFF
- TRBJ2-5 13 TRBV7-9 - TGTGCCAGCAGCTTAGCCGCAGAGGAGACCCAGTACTTC CASSLAAEETQYF
- TRBJ2-5 18 TRBV5-6 - TGTGCCAGCAGCTTGGGGCAGGGTAACTGGGGGGTTCAAGAGACCCAGTACTTC CASSLGQGNWGVQETQYF
TRBD1 TRBJ2-5 17 TRBV25-1 - TGTGCCAGCAGTGAATTGGAGGGGACAGGGGTTCCGGAGACCCAGTACTTC CASSELEGTGVPETQYF
- TRBJ2-1 15 TRBV4-1 - TGCGCCAGCAGCCAAGAACACGCGCTATACAATGAGCAGTTCTTC CASSQEHALYNEQFF
TRBD1 TRBJ2-7 15 TRBV4-1 - TGCGCCAGCAGCCAACGAGACAGGGCGGATTACGAGCAGTACTTC CASSQRDRADYEQYF
- TRBJ1-2 14 TRBV28 - TGTGCCAGCAGTCTGCCGCGGTCAGACTATGGCTACACCTTC CASSLPRSDYGYTF
- TRBJ2-7 12 TRBV5-6 - TGTGCCAGCAGCTCGGACTCCTACGAGCAGTACTTC CASSSDSYEQYF
- TRBJ2-5 12 TRBV30 once TGTGCCTGGAATCGGTACCAAGAGACCCAGTACTTC CAWNRYQETQYF
- TRBJ2-7 13 TRBV4-1 - TGCGCCAGCAGCCTACGACAGGACTACGAGCAGTACTTC CASSLRQDYEQYF
TRBD1 TRBJ2-7 13 TRBV2 - TGTGCCAGCAGGGTGGGACAGGGCTACGAGCAGTACTTC CASRVGQGYEQYF
- TRBJ2-1 13 TRBV9 - TGTGCCAGCAGCGCCTCAGGGTACAATGAGCAGTTCTTC CASSASGYNEQFF
- TRBJ1-4 15 TRBV5-5 - TGTGCCAGCAGCCTTACAGGGATGGCAAATGAAAAACTGTTTTTT CASSLTGMANEKLFF
TRBD1 TRBJ2-1 14 TRBV11-2 once TGTGCCAGCAGCTCGGGACAGGGGGCCTATGAGCAGTTCTTC CASSSGQGAYEQFF
TRBD2 TRBJ2-1 14 TRBV2 - TGTGCCAGCAGGGAGGACGGGGGGTCCAATGAGCAGTTCTTC CASREDGGSNEQFF
- TRBJ2-2 13 TRBV29-1 - TGCAGCGTCGCCGGGACTGACACCGGGGAGCTGTTTTTT CSVAGTDTGELFF
- TRBJ2-2 15 TRBV7-9 - TGTGCCAGCAGCCTCCCGACAGAAGACACCGGGGAGCTGTTTTTT CASSLPTEDTGELFF
TRBD1 TRBJ2-7 15 TRBV30 - TGTGCCTGGAGTCCCCGACAGGGGGCGAGGTACGAGCAGTACTTC CAWSPRQGARYEQYF
- TRBJ1-1 13 TRBV9 - TGTGCCAGCAGCGTATCGGGGGACACTGAAGCTTTCTTT CASSVSGDTEAFF
- TRBJ2-6 12 TRBV5-6 - TGTGCCAGCGGAACCGGGGCCAACGTCCTGACTTTC CASGTGANVLTF
TRBD2 TRBJ2-2 16 TRBV11-2 - TGTGCCAGCAGCTGGGGACTAGCGGGTGTGACCGGGGAGCTGTTTTTT CASSWGLAGVTGELFF
- TRBJ1-1 14 TRBV7-9 - TGTGCCAGCAGCCCGGAGGTGGGGTACACTGAAGCTTTCTTT CASSPEVGYTEAFF
- TRBJ2-5 14 TRBV10-3 - TGTGCCATCAGTGAAGTCAGGGTGGAGGAGACCCAGTACTTC CAISEVRVEETQYF
TRBD2 TRBJ2-7 14 TRBV25-1 - TGTGCCAGCGAAGGACTAGCGGGAGGCGGGGAGCAGTACTTC CASEGLAGGGEQYF
- TRBJ2-7 12 TRBV2 - TGTGCCAGCAAAGACGACACCTACGAGCAGTACTTC CASKDDTYEQYF